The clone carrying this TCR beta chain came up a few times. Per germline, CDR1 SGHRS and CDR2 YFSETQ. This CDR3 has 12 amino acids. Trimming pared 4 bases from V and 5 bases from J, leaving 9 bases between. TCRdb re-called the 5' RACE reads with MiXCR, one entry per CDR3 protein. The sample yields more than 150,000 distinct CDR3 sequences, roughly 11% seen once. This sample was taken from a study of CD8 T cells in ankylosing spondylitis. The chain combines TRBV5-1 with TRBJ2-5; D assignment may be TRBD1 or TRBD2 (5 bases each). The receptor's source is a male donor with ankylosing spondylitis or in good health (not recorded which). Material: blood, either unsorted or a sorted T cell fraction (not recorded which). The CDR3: CASSRDGETQYF. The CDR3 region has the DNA TGCGCCAGCAGCCGGGACGGGGAGACCCAGTACTTC.